Below are 2 T cell receptor beta chains sequenced from a single sample in a study of control samples from healthy donors and cancer patients. Sequencing was performed with immunoSEQ multiplex PCR; in TCRdb, only in-frame clones are kept and a portion is missing. The table includes 150,000 or so clones, approximately 93% detected once. Sequencing was carried out using blood. Receptors were obtained from a middle-aged man in good health.

The genes are TRBV6-5 and TRBJ2-1; TRBD1 aligns across 7 bases. V lost 4 bases and J lost 3; bases outside the gene matches: 3. In germline, CDR1 is MNHEY, CDR2 SVGAGI. This CDR3 has 14 residues. The CDR3 reads CASSSTGNYNEQFF. DNA for the CDR3: TGTGCCAGCAGTTCGACAGGGAACTACAATGAGCAGTTCTTC.

This clone was counted once. This chain uses TRBV28 with TRBJ2-7, with D perhaps TRBD1 (6 bases). The CDR3 runs 14 residues. Germline CDR1 reads MDHEN; CDR2 reads SYDVKM. V lost 5 bases, J lost 2 bases, and 13 bases lay in between. The CDR3 is CASSTGLGAYEQYF. The CDR3 nucleotides read TGTGCCAGCAGTACAGGGTTAGGGGCCTACGAGCAGTACTTC. Full variable domain (missing parts from reference TRBV28 and TRBJ2-7): DVKVTQSSRYLVKRTGEKVFLECVQDMDHENMFWYRQDPGLGLRLIYFSYDVKMKEKGDIPEGYSVSREKKERFSLILESASTNQTSMYLCASSTGLGAYEQYFGPGTRLTVT.